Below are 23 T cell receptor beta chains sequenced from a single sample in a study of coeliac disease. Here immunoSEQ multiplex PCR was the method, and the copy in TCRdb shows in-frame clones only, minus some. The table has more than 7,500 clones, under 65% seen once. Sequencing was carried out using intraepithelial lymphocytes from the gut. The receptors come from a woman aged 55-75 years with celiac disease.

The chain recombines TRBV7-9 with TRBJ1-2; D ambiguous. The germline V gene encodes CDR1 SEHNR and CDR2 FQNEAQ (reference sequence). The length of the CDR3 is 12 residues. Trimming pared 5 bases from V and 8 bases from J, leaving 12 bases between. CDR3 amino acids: CASSGGGRGYTF. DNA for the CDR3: TGTGCCAGCAGCGGTGGAGGGCGGGGCTACACCTTC.

The CDR3 spells CASSLGQGVQETQYF. The CDR3 DNA reads TGTGCCAGCAGCTTGGGACAGGGGGTACAAGAGACCCAGTACTTC. J is TRBJ2-5 and V is TRBV5-6, with 9 bases identical to TRBD1. The CDR3 totals 15 residues. Trimming at V came to 0 bases and at J to 2 bases, leaving 2 bases not matched to a gene. Germline loops: CDR1 SGHDT, CDR2 YYEEEE.

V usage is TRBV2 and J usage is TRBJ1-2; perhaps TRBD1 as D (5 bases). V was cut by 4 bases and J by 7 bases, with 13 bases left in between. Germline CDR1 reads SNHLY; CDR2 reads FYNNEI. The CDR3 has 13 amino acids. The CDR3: CASSVAGRGGYTF. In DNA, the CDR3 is TGTGCCAGCAGTGTAGCCGGTAGGGGTGGCTACACCTTC.

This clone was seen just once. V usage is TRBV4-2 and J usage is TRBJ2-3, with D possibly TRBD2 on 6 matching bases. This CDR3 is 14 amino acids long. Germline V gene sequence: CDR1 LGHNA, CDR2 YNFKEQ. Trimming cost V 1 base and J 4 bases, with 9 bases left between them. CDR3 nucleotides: TGTGCCAGCAGCCAAGGTAGCGGCCCAGATACGCAGTATTTT. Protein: CASSQGSGPDTQYF.

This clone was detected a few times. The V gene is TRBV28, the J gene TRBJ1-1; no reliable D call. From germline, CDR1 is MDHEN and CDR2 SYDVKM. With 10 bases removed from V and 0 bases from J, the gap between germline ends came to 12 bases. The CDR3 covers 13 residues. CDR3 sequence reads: CATDCLMNTEAFF. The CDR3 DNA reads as TGTGCCACAGACTGCCTTATGAACACTGAAGCTTTCTTT.

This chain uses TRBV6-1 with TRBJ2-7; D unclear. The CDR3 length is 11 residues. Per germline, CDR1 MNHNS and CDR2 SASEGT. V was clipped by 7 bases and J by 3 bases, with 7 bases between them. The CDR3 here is CASMSVYEQYF. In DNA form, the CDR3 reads TGTGCCAGCATGTCAGTCTACGAGCAGTACTTC.

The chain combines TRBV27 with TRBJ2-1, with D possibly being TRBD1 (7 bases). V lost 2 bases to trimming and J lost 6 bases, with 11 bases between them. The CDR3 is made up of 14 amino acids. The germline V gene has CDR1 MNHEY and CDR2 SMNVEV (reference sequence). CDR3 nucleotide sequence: TGTGCCAGCAGTTTAGGTCAGGGGGGCAATGAGCAGTTCTTC. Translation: CASSLGQGGNEQFF.

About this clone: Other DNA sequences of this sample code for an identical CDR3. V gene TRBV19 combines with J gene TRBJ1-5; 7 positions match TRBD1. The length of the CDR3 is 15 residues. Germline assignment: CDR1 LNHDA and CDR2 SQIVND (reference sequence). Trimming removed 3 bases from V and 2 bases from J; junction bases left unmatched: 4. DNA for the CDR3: TGTGCCAGTAGTATTGGCACAGGGGGCAATCAGCCCCAGCATTTT. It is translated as CASSIGTGGNQPQHF.

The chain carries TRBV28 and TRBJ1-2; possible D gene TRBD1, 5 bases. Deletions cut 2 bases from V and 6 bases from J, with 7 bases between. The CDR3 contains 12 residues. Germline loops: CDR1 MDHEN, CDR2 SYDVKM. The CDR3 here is CASSLGGDGYTF. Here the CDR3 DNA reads TGTGCCAGCAGTTTAGGAGGGGATGGCTACACCTTC.

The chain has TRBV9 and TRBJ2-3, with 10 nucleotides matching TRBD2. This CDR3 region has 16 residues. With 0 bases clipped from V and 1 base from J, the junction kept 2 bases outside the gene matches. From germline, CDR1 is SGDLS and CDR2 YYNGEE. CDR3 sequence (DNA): TGTGCCAGCAGCGTAGCCCTAGCGGGGGGCACAGATACGCAGTATTTT. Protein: CASSVALAGGTDTQYF.

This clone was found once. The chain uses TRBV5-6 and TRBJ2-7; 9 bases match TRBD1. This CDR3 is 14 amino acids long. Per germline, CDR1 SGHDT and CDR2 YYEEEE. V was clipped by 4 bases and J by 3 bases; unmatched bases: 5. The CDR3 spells CASSIGTGSYEQYF. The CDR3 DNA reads TGTGCCAGCAGCATAGGGACAGGGAGCTACGAGCAGTACTTC. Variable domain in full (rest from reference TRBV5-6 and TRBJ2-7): DAGVTQSPTHLIKTRGQQVTLRCSPKSGHDTVSWYQQALGQGPQFIFQYYEEEERQRGNFPDRFSGHQFPNYSSELNVNALLLGDSALYLCASSIGTGSYEQYFGPGTRLTVT.

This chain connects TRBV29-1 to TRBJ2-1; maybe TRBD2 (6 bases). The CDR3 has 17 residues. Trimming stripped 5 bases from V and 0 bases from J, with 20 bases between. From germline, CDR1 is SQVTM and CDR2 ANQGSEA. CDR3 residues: CSVMGGTLSGSYNEQFF. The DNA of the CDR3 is TGCAGCGTTATGGGCGGGACCCTTTCGGGCTCCTACAATGAGCAGTTCTTC.

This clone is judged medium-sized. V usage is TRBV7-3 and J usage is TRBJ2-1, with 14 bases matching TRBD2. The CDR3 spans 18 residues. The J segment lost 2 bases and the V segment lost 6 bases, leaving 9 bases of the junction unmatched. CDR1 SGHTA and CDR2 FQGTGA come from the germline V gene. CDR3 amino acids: CASRPGLAGGLAYNEQFF. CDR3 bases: TGTGCCAGCAGACCTGGACTAGCGGGAGGACTTGCCTACAATGAGCAGTTCTTC. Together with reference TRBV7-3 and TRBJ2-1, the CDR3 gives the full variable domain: GAGVSQTPSNKVTEKGKYVELRCDPISGHTALYWYRQSLGQGPEFLIYFQGTGAADDSGLPNDRFFAVRPEGSVSTLKIQRTERGDSAVYLCASRPGLAGGLAYNEQFFGPGTRLTVL.

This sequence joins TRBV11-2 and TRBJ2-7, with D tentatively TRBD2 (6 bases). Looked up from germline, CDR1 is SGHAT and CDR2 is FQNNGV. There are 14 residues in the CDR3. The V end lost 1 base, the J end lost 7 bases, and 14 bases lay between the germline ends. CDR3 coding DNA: TGTGCCAGCAGCTTAGGTGCGGGACTGGGGGAGCAGTACTTC. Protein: CASSLGAGLGEQYF.

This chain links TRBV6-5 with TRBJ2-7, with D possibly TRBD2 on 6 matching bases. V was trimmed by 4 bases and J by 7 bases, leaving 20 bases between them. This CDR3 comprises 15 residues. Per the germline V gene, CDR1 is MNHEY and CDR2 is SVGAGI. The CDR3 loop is CASSSLGGSRREQYF. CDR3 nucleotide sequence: TGTGCCAGCAGTTCCCTAGGAGGGAGTAGGCGAGAGCAGTACTTC.

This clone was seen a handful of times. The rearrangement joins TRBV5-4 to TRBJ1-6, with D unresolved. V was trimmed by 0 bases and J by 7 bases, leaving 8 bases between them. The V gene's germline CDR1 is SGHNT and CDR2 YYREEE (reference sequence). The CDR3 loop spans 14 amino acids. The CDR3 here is CASSLEAGNSPLHF. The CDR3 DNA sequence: TGTGCCAGCAGCTTGGAAGCAGGCAATTCACCCCTCCACTTT.

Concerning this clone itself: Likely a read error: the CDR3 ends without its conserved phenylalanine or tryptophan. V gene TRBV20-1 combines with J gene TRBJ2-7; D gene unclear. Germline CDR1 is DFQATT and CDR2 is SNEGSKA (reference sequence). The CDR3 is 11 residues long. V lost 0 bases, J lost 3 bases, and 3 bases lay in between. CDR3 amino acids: CSARENYEQYS. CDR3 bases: TGCAGTGCTAGAGAGAACTACGAGCAGTACTCC.

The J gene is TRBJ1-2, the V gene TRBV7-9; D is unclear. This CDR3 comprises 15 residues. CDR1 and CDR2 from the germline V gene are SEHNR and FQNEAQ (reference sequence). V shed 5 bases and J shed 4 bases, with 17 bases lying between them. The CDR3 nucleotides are TGTGCCAGCAGCCCGTGGGGAGATACGTTCTATGGCTACACCTTC. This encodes CASSPWGDTFYGYTF.

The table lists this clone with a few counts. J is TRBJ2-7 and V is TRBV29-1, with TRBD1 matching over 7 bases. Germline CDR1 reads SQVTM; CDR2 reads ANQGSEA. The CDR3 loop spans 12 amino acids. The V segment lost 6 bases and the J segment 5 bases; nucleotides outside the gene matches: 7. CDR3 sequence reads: CSVEQGTNEQYF. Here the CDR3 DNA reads TGCAGCGTGGAACAGGGGACCAACGAGCAGTACTTC.

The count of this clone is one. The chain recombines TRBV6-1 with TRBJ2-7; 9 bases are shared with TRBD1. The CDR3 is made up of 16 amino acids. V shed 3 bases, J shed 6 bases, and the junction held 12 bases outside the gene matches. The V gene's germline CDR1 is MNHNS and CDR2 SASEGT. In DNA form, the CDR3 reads TGTGCCAGCAGTGACCCGACAGGGGGGTTTGTTGGCGAGCAGTACTTC. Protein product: CASSDPTGGFVGEQYF.

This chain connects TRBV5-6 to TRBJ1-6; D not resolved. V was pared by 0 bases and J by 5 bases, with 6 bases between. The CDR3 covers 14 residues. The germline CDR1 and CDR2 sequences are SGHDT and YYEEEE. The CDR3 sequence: CASSLDRNNSPLHF. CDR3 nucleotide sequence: TGTGCCAGCAGCTTGGACAGAAATAATTCACCCCTCCACTTT.

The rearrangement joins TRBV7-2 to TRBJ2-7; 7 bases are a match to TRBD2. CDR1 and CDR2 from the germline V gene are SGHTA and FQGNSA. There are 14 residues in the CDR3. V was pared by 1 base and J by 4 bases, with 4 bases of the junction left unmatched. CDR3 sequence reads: CASSLGTRLYEQYF. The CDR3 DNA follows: TGTGCCAGCAGCTTAGGGACTAGACTTTACGAGCAGTACTTC.

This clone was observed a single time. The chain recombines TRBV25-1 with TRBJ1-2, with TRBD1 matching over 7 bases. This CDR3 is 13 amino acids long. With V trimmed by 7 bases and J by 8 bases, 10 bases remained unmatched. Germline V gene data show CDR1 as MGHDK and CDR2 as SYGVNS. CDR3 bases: TGTGCCAGCACCCCGACAGGGCAACGAGGCTACACCTTC. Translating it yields CASTPTGQRGYTF.